These 7 T cell receptor beta chains came from one sample sequenced in a study of T cell responses to AZD1222 COVID-19 vaccine. Assay: immunoSEQ multiplex PCR; the TCRdb copy retains only in-frame clones and omits some. The sample holds about 140,000 clones; 85% to 95% are singletons and the top ten take about 1.5%. The source was peripheral blood, collected on day 0 of AZD1222 vaccination. The receptor set was obtained from an adult in good health.

V usage is TRBV27 and J usage is TRBJ1-2; tentative D call: TRBD1 (6 bases). There are 15 residues in the CDR3. Germline CDR1 reads MNHEY; CDR2 reads SMNVEV (reference sequence). V gave up 5 bases and J gave up 3 bases, with 16 bases separating them. CDR3 bases: TGTGCCAGCAGTGCGGGGGCCCTATGGGACTATGGCTACACCTTC. This codes for CASSAGALWDYGYTF.

V is TRBV11-3 and J is TRBJ2-1; perhaps TRBD1 as D (6 bases). Germline V lookup: CDR1 SGHNT, CDR2 YENEEA. This CDR3 is 14 amino acids long. Between the trimmed V and J ends, which lost 1 base and 3 bases, there was a span of 7 bases. CDR3 residues: CASSLVGGYNEQFF. The CDR3 bases are TGTGCCAGCAGCTTAGTAGGGGGCTACAATGAGCAGTTCTTC.

The chain links TRBV7-9 to TRBJ2-7; D may be TRBD2 (5 bases). V was clipped by 4 bases and J by 3 bases, with 16 bases between them. The CDR3 runs to 15 residues. The germline CDR1 and CDR2 sequences are SEHNR and FQNEAQ (reference sequence). DNA for the CDR3: TGTGCCAGCAGCTCTGCGGGTCGTGTACTCTACGAGCAGTACTTC. Its protein product is CASSSAGRVLYEQYF.

This clone was recorded only once. The chain has TRBV10-1 and TRBJ1-1; D remains unclear. V was shortened by 0 bases and J by 2 bases, with 10 bases between the two germline ends. The CDR3 covers 15 residues. In germline, CDR1 is WNHNN, CDR2 SYGVQD (reference sequence). The chain's CDR3 is CASSESRQTNTEAFF. In nucleotides, the CDR3 is TGCGCCAGCAGTGAGTCGAGGCAGACAAACACTGAAGCTTTCTTT.

The sample holds a few counts of this clone. The chain joins TRBV5-1 to TRBJ2-3; TRBD2 matches at 8 bases. V lost 2 bases to trimming and J lost 0 bases; unmatched junction nucleotides: 5. There are 16 residues in the CDR3. The germline CDR1 and CDR2 sequences are SGHRS and YFSETQ. The CDR3 bases are TGCGCCAGCAGCTTTGGGACTAGGACCAGCACAGATACGCAGTATTTT. This codes for CASSFGTRTSTDTQYF.

This chain connects TRBV12-5 to TRBJ2-3; possible D gene TRBD2, 5 bases. Germline CDR1 and CDR2: LGHNT and FRNRAP. The CDR3 totals 16 residues. Trimming stripped 1 base from V and 2 bases from J, with 13 bases between. CDR3 region: CASGLGLAVNTDTQYF. The CDR3 nucleotides read TGTGCTAGTGGTTTGGGGCTAGCAGTGAACACAGATACGCAGTATTTT.

This chain links TRBV10-1 with TRBJ2-3, with a tentative D call TRBD1 (5 bases). The germline gives CDR1 WNHNN, CDR2 SYGVQD (reference sequence). The CDR3 loop spans 15 amino acids. The germline V and J ends were trimmed by 4 bases and 5 bases, with 16 bases remaining between them. The DNA of the CDR3 is TGCGCCAGCAGTGCTTGGCAGGGTGGGGTAGATACGCAGTATTTT. Amino acid sequence: CASSAWQGGVDTQYF.